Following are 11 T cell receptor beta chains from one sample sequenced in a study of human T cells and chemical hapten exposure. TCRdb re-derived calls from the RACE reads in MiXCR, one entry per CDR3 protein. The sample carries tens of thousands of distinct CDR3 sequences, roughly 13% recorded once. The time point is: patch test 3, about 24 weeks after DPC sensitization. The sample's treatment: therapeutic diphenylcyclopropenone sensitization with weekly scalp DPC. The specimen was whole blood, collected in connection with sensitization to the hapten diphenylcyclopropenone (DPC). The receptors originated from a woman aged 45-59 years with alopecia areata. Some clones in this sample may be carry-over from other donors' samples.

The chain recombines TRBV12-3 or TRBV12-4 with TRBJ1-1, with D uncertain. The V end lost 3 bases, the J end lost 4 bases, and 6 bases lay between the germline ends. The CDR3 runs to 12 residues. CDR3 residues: CASSFGGTEAFF. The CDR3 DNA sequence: TGTGCCAGCAGTTTCGGAGGCACTGAAGCTTTCTTT.

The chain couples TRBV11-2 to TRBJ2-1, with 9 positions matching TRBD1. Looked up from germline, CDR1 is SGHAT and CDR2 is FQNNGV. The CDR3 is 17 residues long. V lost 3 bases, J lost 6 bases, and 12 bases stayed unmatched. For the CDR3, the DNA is TGTGCCAGCAGCTTTAATATGCCGGGACAGGGCCCCAATGAGCAGTTCTTC. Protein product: CASSFNMPGQGPNEQFF.

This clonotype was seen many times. The CDR3 DNA reads TGTGCCAGCAGCTTAGTGTCAGGGGTCACAGATACGCAGTATTTT. Translated: CASSLVSGVTDTQYF. The rearrangement links TRBV11-2 to TRBJ2-3; D may be TRBD1 (6 bases). The CDR3 has 15 residues. From germline, CDR1 is SGHAT and CDR2 FQNNGV. V dropped 1 base and J dropped 2 bases, with 10 bases sitting between them.

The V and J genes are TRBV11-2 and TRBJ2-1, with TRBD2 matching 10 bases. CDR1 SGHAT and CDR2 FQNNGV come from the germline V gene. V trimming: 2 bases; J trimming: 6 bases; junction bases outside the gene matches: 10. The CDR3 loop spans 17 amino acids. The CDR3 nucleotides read TGTGCCAGCAGCTTAAAAGGGGGGCTAGCGGGAGCCAATGAGCAGTTCTTC. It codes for CASSLKGGLAGANEQFF. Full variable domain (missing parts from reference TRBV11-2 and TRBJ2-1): EAGVAQSPRYKIIEKRQSVAFWCNPISGHATLYWYQQILGQGPKLLIQFQNNGVVDDSQLPKDRFSAERLKGVDSTLKIQPAKLEDSAVYLCASSLKGGLAGANEQFFGPGTRLTVL.

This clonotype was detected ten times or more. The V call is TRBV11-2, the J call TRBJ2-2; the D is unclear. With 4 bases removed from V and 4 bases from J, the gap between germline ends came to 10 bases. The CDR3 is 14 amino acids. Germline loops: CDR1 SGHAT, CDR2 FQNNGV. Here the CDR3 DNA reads TGTGCCAGCAGCTCTCTGAGTAGCACCGGGGAGCTGTTTTTT. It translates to CASSSLSSTGELFF.

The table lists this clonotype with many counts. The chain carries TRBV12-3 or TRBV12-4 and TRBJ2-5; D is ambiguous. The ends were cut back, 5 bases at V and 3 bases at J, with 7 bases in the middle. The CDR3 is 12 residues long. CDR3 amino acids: CASSLMEETQYF. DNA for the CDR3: TGTGCCAGCAGTCTAATGGAAGAGACCCAGTACTTC.

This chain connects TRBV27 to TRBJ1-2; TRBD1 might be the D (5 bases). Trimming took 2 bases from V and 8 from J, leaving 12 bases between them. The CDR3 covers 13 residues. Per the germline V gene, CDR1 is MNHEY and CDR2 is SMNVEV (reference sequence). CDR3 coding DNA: TGTGCCAGCAGTTTAGAGGGGAGGGGCGGCTACACCTTC. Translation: CASSLEGRGGYTF.

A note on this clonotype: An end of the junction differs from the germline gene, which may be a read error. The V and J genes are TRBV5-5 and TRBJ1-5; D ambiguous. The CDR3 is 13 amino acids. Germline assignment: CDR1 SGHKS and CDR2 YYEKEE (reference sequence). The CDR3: CAGSLASDQPQHF. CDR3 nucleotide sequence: TGTGCCGGCAGCTTGGCGTCAGATCAGCCCCAGCATTTT.

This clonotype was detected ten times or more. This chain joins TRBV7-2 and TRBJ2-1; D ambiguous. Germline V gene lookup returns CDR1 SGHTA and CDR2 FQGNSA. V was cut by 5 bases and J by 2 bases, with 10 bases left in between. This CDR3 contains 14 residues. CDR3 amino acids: CASSQNRPYNEQFF. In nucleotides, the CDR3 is TGTGCCAGCAGCCAAAATCGGCCCTACAATGAGCAGTTCTTC.

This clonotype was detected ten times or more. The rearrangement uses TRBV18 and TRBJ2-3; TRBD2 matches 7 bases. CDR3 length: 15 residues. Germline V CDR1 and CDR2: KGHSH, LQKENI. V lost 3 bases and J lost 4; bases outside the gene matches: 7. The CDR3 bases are TGTGCCAGCTCACCCGGACTAGTTTTGGCAGATACGCAGTATTTT. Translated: CASSPGLVLADTQYF.

The CDR3 spells CASSAQTTEQYF. The CDR3 DNA sequence: TGTGCCAGCAGCGCACAAACCACAGAGCAGTACTTC. The chain employs TRBV28 and TRBJ2-7; no definite D call. Trimming left V 6 bases short and J 7 bases short, with 13 bases between. Per the germline V gene, CDR1 is MDHEN and CDR2 is SYDVKM. The CDR3 extends over 12 amino acids.